The present entry profiles one T cell receptor (beta chain) with its context. Antigen unknown. The data originate from a study of T cell responses to AZD1222 COVID-19 vaccine. The CDR3 is 11 residues long. Germline V gene data show CDR1 as SGHTA and CDR2 as FQGTGA. Trimming cost V 6 bases and J 5 bases, with 7 bases left between them. Study-level results: Just a handful of AZD1222 recipients were seropositive at baseline. The study found Spike-specific TCR breadth and depth rose after two AZD1222 doses. The CD4 TCRs associated with vaccination extended across spike and predominated at 160-218 and 743-854. Reportedly, nearly half of unique spike TCRs recognized epitopes outside B.1.351/B.1.1.7 mutations.

Clones were read by immunoSEQ multiplex PCR, and TCRdb kept only the in-frame ones, dropping some. The sample lists 110,000 or so clones, 80% to 90% occurring once. The TCR comes from an adult in good health. V is TRBV7-3 and J is TRBJ1-2; D is unresolved. This sample comprised peripheral blood, obtained on day 0 of AZD1222 vaccination. The CDR3, as DNA: TGTGCCAGCAGGCTGGATTATGGCTACACCTTC. It specifies CASRLDYGYTF. Filled out from reference TRBV7-3 and TRBJ1-2, the complete variable domain reads GAGVSQTPSNKVTEKGKYVELRCDPISGHTALYWYRQSLGQGPEFLIYFQGTGAADDSGLPNDRFFAVRPEGSVSTLKIQRTERGDSAVYLCASRLDYGYTFGSGTRLTVV.